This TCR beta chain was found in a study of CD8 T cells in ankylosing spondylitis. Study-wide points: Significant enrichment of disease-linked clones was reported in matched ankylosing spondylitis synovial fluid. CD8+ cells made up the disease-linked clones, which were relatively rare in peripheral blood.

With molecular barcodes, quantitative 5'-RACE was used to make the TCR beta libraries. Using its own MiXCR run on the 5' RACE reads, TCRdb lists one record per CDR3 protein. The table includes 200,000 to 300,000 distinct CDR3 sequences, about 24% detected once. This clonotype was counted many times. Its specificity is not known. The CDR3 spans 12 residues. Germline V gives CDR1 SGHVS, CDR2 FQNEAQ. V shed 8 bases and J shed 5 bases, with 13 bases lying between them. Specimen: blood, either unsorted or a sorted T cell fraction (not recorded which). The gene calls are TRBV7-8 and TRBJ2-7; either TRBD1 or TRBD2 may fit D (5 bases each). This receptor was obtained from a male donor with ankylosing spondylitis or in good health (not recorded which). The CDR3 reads CASGTRVDEQYF. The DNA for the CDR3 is TGTGCCAGCGGGACGAGGGTCGACGAGCAGTACTTC.